This entry is about one T cell receptor beta chain. Authors' methods: Estimates of nucleated cell counts were drawn from the amplification of reference gene primers. This table comes from immunoSEQ multiplex PCR, and its TCRdb copy is limited to in-frame clones, with some not included. V, J and clone size are taken as reported in that table, and D and trimming were inferred from the DNA itself. The table shows about 250,000 clones, with 87% occurring only once. The data are from a study of blood T cell repertoires in COVID-19. Study information: The study drew acute and convalescent COVID-19 samples from the United States, Italy and Spain. PBMCs, B-cell-depleted T cells, or T cells were the source of the cDNA or gDNA that made up the material.

CDR1 and CDR2 (germline): SNHLY, FYNNEI. The CDR3 is 14 amino acids. The V and J ends lost 6 bases and 1 base respectively, with 10 bases between them. The sequencing sample was made of peripheral blood. This sequence was found in a man between 18 and 35 years old with active or convalescent COVID-19. The rearrangement uses TRBV2 and TRBJ1-3; D not resolved. The CDR3 DNA reads as TGTGCCAGCAGCGGTGATGTATCTGGAAACACCATATATTTT. Protein sequence: CASSGDVSGNTIYF.